This T cell receptor (beta chain) was identified in a study of blood T cell repertoires in COVID-19. Germline lookup yields CDR1 SNHLY and CDR2 FYNNEI. J lost 2 bases, V lost 6 bases, and 8 bases had no gene match. This CDR3 has 15 residues. Clones were sequenced by immunoSEQ multiplex PCR, and TCRdb holds only the in-frame ones, with some missing. Of about 280,000 clones listed, 70% to 90% are singletons. The chain uses TRBV2 and TRBJ1-2; 8 nucleotides match TRBD1. This TCR came from a man between 45 and 60 years old with active or convalescent COVID-19. The sample consisted of peripheral blood. For the CDR3, the DNA is TGTGCCAGCAGGAAAGGACAGGGCTTGAACTATGGCTACACCTTC. The encoded protein is CASRKGQGLNYGYTF.